These 29 T cell receptor beta chains share one sample of origin, sequenced in a study of beta chain features in type 1 diabetes. Study outcomes and limitations: Moderately but significantly shorter TCRB CDR3s were found in Type 1 diabetes patients in all four CD4+ subsets.

All of the isolated RNA was reverse transcribed, so expressed TCRB transcripts were sequenced. Libraries were prepared by immunoSEQ multiplex PCR; TCRdb keeps only in-frame clonotypes and omits some of them. The sample holds approximately 730,000 clones, around an eighth seen once. These receptors lack a known antigen. The sample consisted of naive CD4+ T cells from blood. Source of these receptors: a man between 18 and 29 years old with type 1 diabetes.

The chain uses TRBV28 and TRBJ1-5; the D is unclear. This CDR3 has 13 amino acids. Germline V gene sequence: CDR1 MDHEN, CDR2 SYDVKM. Trimming left V 1 base short and J 0 bases short, with 1 base between. The CDR3 protein is CASSLYSNQPQHF. CDR3 DNA: TGTGCCAGCAGTTTATATAGCAATCAGCCCCAGCATTTT.

The chain uses TRBV19 and TRBJ2-7; D is undetermined. Trimming removed 0 bases from V and 3 bases from J, with 6 bases in between. Per the germline V gene, CDR1 is LNHDA and CDR2 is SQIVND (reference sequence). The CDR3 length is 13 residues. CDR3 loop: CASSIDGIYEQYF. CDR3 DNA: TGTGCCAGTAGTATAGATGGGATCTACGAGCAGTACTTC.

About this clone: The germline gene is not matched at one end of the junction; a read error may be the cause. This sequence joins TRBV7-7 and TRBJ2-3, with D possibly TRBD2 on 5 matching bases. CDR1 SSHAT and CDR2 FNYEAQ come from the germline V gene (reference sequence). The CDR3 extends over 14 amino acids. CDR3 sequence: CASSLRGNTDTQYF. As DNA, the CDR3 is TGTGCTAGCAGTCTTCGAGGGAACACAGATACGCAGTATTTT. The full variable domain, its missing parts supplied by reference TRBV7-7 and TRBJ2-3, is GAGVSQSPRYKVTKRGQDVTLRCDPISSHATLYWYQQALGQGPEFLTYFNYEAQPDKSGLPSDRFSAERPEGSISTLTIQRTEQRDSAMYRCASSLRGNTDTQYFGPGTRLTVL.

The chain recombines TRBV5-6 with TRBJ2-5, with a possible D match to TRBD1 (6 bases). Trimming pared 4 bases from V and 2 bases from J, leaving 9 bases between. The CDR3 contains 13 residues. CDR1 is SGHDT, CDR2 YYEEEE, per germline. The CDR3 reads CASSPGTQETQYF. The CDR3 DNA follows: TGTGCCAGCAGCCCCGGGACACAAGAGACCCAGTACTTC.

CDR3 sequence: CASSLALRGGGEAFF. In nucleotides, the CDR3 is TGTGCCAGCAGCTTGGCCCTACGGGGAGGTGGTGAAGCTTTCTTT. This chain links TRBV5-6 with TRBJ1-1; D is undetermined. The V end lost 0 bases, the J end lost 7 bases, and 16 bases lay between the germline ends. Germline loops: CDR1 SGHDT, CDR2 YYEEEE. The length of the CDR3 is 15 residues.

This clone was counted a few times. CDR3 sequence reads: CSVVPGTALTEAFF. In DNA, the CDR3 is TGCAGCGTTGTCCCCGGGACCGCCCTCACTGAAGCTTTCTTT. The J gene is TRBJ1-1, the V gene TRBV29-1; maybe TRBD1 (5 bases). The CDR3 extends over 14 amino acids. V was trimmed by 4 bases and J by 4 bases, leaving 16 bases between them. The germline gives CDR1 SQVTM, CDR2 ANQGSEA.

The chain is built from TRBV10-3 and TRBJ1-1; D unresolved. V was cut by 4 bases and J by 3 bases, with 9 bases left in between. CDR1 is ENHRY and CDR2 is SYGVKD in the germline V gene. The CDR3 runs to 13 residues. The CDR3 DNA reads as TGTGCCATCAGTGGAGCGGAGGACACTGAAGCTTTCTTT. This codes for CAISGAEDTEAFF.

The rearrangement links TRBV2 to TRBJ1-3; D unclear. Germline V gene data show CDR1 as SNHLY and CDR2 as FYNNEI. Trimming shortened V by 2 bases and J by 0 bases, and 8 bases separated the two germline ends. The CDR3 is 15 amino acids. The CDR3 loop is CASSEQNPSGNTIYF. The CDR3 region has the DNA TGTGCCAGCAGTGAACAAAATCCCTCTGGAAACACCATATATTTT.

V usage is TRBV28 and J usage is TRBJ2-6; D not resolved. V lost 6 bases to trimming and J lost 4 bases, with 10 bases between them. The CDR3 has 14 amino acids. Germline values: CDR1 MDHEN, CDR2 SYDVKM. CDR3 sequence: CASRWGGGANVLTF. In nucleotides, the CDR3 is TGTGCCAGCAGGTGGGGTGGCGGGGCCAACGTCCTGACTTTC.

The genes are TRBV9 and TRBJ1-5; no reliable D call. V dropped 4 bases and J dropped 0 bases, with 11 bases sitting between them. The CDR3 length is 15 residues. CDR1 and CDR2 from the germline V gene are SGDLS and YYNGEE. Here the CDR3 reads CASSPSGNSNQPQHF. CDR3 nucleotide sequence: TGTGCCAGCAGCCCGAGTGGGAATAGCAATCAGCCCCAGCATTTT.

V gene TRBV7-2 combines with J gene TRBJ2-5; D possibly corresponds to TRBD1 (8 bases). The germline V and J ends were trimmed by 10 bases and 2 bases, with 20 bases remaining between them. CDR1 and CDR2 (germline): SGHTA, FQGNSA. The CDR3 is 15 amino acids. CDR3: CATGGQGTTQETQYF. The CDR3 DNA reads TGTGCCACAGGGGGCCAAGGGACTACTCAAGAGACCCAGTACTTC.

The chain has TRBV5-1 and TRBJ2-2, with a tentative D call TRBD1 (5 bases). CDR1 is SGHRS, CDR2 YFSETQ, per germline. CDR3 length: 17 residues. Trimming left V 5 bases short and J 5 bases short, with 22 bases between. CDR3 DNA sequence: TGCGCCAGCAGATATATGGGGCAAGGAAGATTAACCGGGGAGCTGTTTTTT. The encoded protein is CASRYMGQGRLTGELFF.

The sample holds a few counts of this clone. The chain couples TRBV4-1 to TRBJ1-5; D perhaps matches TRBD1 (5 bases). V was clipped by 2 bases and J by 3 bases, with 11 bases between them. The CDR3 runs 15 residues. CDR1 is MGHRA, CDR2 YSYEKL, per germline. CDR3 nucleotide sequence: TGCGCCAGCAGCCAAAATCGGGACGCCAATCAGCCCCAGCATTTT. It translates to CASSQNRDANQPQHF.

This rearrangement joins TRBV5-5 to TRBJ1-1; TRBD1 matches at 7 bases. With 5 bases clipped from V and 0 bases from J, the junction kept 7 bases outside the gene matches. CDR3 length: 15 amino acids. Germline CDR1 and CDR2: SGHKS and YYEKEE (reference sequence). The CDR3 nucleotides are TGTGCCAGCAGGATCAGACAGGGTATGAACACTGAAGCTTTCTTT. It encodes CASRIRQGMNTEAFF.

The table lists this clone with a few counts. This sequence joins TRBV30 and TRBJ1-2; a weak D match, TRBD1 (5 bases). The ends were cut back, 2 bases at V and 9 bases at J, with 13 bases in the middle. The CDR3 is made up of 12 amino acids. From germline, CDR1 is GTSNPN and CDR2 SVGIG (reference sequence). The CDR3 DNA follows: TGTGCCTGGAGTCAAGGCAGGGTACGCTACACCTTC. This gives the protein CAWSQGRVRYTF.

This clone was found a few times. This sequence joins TRBV18 and TRBJ2-7, with D possibly being TRBD1 or TRBD2 (5 bases each). Germline V gene sequence: CDR1 KGHSH, CDR2 LQKENI. The V gene lost 4 bases and the J gene lost 6 bases, with 10 bases spanning the gap. The CDR3 totals 12 residues. The CDR3 reads CASSLGDGEQYF. CDR3 DNA sequence: TGTGCCAGCTCACTAGGGGACGGCGAGCAGTACTTC.

The chain couples TRBV29-1 to TRBJ1-3; D is unclear. V was cut by 8 bases and J by 4 bases, with 15 bases left in between. CDR1 is SQVTM and CDR2 is ANQGSEA in the germline V gene. The CDR3 extends over 13 amino acids. CDR3 protein: CSLFWTAGNTIYF. CDR3 DNA sequence: TGCAGCCTGTTCTGGACGGCGGGAAACACCATATATTTT.

CDR3 loop: CAISEGRGIGNEQFF. Written as DNA, the CDR3 is TGTGCCATCAGTGAGGGGAGGGGGATCGGTAATGAGCAGTTCTTC. This chain connects TRBV10-3 to TRBJ2-1, with a weak D call TRBD2 (7 bases). Trimming removed 2 bases at V and 7 bases at J, with 15 bases between. The length of the CDR3 is 15 residues. Germline assignment: CDR1 ENHRY and CDR2 SYGVKD.

This clone was seen a few times. V is TRBV7-9 and J is TRBJ2-5; maybe TRBD1 (5 bases). Trimming removed 4 bases at V and 5 bases at J, with 17 bases between. Germline CDR1 is SEHNR and CDR2 is FQNEAQ (reference sequence). The CDR3 contains 15 residues. This CDR3 reads CASSSDVDSYETQYF. For the CDR3, the DNA is TGTGCCAGCAGCTCTGACGTCGACAGTTACGAGACCCAGTACTTC.

Only a few counts were recorded for this clone. The V gene is TRBV5-1, the J gene TRBJ1-1; 7 positions agree with TRBD1. Germline assignment: CDR1 SGHRS and CDR2 YFSETQ. Losses at the gene ends were 0 bases for V and 3 bases for J; bases not matched to a gene: 2. The CDR3 runs 14 residues. The CDR3 is CASSLAGTDTEAFF. The CDR3, as DNA: TGCGCCAGCAGCTTGGCCGGGACAGACACTGAAGCTTTCTTT.

The gene calls are TRBV7-3 and TRBJ2-6, with D possibly called TRBD1 or TRBD2 (6 bases each). This CDR3 spans 15 amino acids. Germline CDR1 reads SGHTA; CDR2 reads FQGTGA. Trimming took 5 bases from V and 1 from J, leaving 9 bases between them. CDR3: CASSRGQSGANVLTF. The CDR3 DNA follows: TGTGCCAGCAGCCGGGGGCAATCTGGGGCCAACGTCCTGACTTTC.

This clone was seen a few times. The rearrangement links TRBV7-9 to TRBJ1-4; D gene unclear. Between the trimmed V and J ends, which lost 7 bases and 5 bases, there was a span of 8 bases. CDR1 is SEHNR, CDR2 FQNEAQ, per germline (reference sequence). There are 12 residues in the CDR3. The CDR3 protein is CASTTTNEKLFF. CDR3 DNA: TGTGCCAGCACCACTACAAATGAAAAACTGTTTTTT.

The table lists this clone with a few counts. The V gene is TRBV5-4, the J gene TRBJ2-5, with 9 nucleotides matching TRBD1. With 5 bases clipped from V and 7 bases from J, the junction kept 6 bases outside the gene matches. Germline V gives CDR1 SGHNT, CDR2 YYREEE (reference sequence). This CDR3 is built from 13 residues. This chain's CDR3 is CASSTGQGPTQYF. CDR3 coding DNA: TGTGCCAGCAGTACCGGACAGGGGCCGACCCAGTACTTC.

This clone turned up a few times. This chain links TRBV5-4 with TRBJ1-3; D is uncertain. Trimming pared 4 bases from V and 0 bases from J, leaving 17 bases between. Germline assignment: CDR1 SGHNT and CDR2 YYREEE (reference sequence). This CDR3 has 17 amino acids. As DNA, the CDR3 is TGTGCCAGCAGCCCATCATCCGGAAGGGCCTCTGGAAACACCATATATTTT. Translated: CASSPSSGRASGNTIYF.

This clone was counted between two and nine times. The chain uses TRBV4-1 and TRBJ1-5, with D unclear. The length of the CDR3 is 14 residues. The germline V and J ends were trimmed by 6 bases and 5 bases, with 14 bases remaining between them. The germline V gene encodes CDR1 MGHRA and CDR2 YSYEKL. The CDR3 sequence: CASSLERRDQPQHF. The CDR3 DNA reads TGCGCCAGCAGTCTCGAGAGGCGGGATCAGCCCCAGCATTTT.

This clone was counted a single time. The same CDR3 can be traced to other DNA sequences in this sample. The chain combines TRBV28 with TRBJ2-7; possible D gene TRBD1, 6 bases. The CDR3 runs to 12 residues. The germline gives CDR1 MDHEN, CDR2 SYDVKM. V was cut by 4 bases and J by 5 bases, with 9 bases left in between. For the CDR3, the DNA is TGTGCCAGCAGTTCGACAGGCGACGAGCAGTACTTC. This gives the protein CASSSTGDEQYF.

This clone has a handful of counts. This sequence joins TRBV25-1 and TRBJ2-5; D possibly uses TRBD1 or TRBD2 (5 bases each). CDR3 length: 15 residues. Trimming cost V 5 bases and J 4 bases, with 17 bases left between them. CDR1 is MGHDK, CDR2 SYGVNS, per germline. The DNA for the CDR3 is TGTGCCAGCAGTAACACCGGGACCCCCTCAGAGACCCAGTACTTC. Its translation: CASSNTGTPSETQYF.

This sequence joins TRBV30 and TRBJ1-6; TRBD1 is a possible D gene (5 bases). Deletions cut 5 bases from V and 6 bases from J, with 14 bases between. CDR3 size: 14 residues. CDR1 and CDR2 from the germline V gene are GTSNPN and SVGIG (reference sequence). The chain's CDR3 is CAWGQGSVNSPLHF. The CDR3 region has the DNA TGTGCCTGGGGCCAGGGAAGCGTTAATTCACCCCTCCACTTT.

This clone showed up just a few times. The rearrangement joins TRBV6-5 to TRBJ1-6, with 11 bases aligning to TRBD1. CDR1 is MNHEY, CDR2 SVGAGI, per germline. The CDR3 contains 15 residues. The V gene end was trimmed by 4 bases and the J gene end by 10 bases; junction bases not matched to a gene: 6. The CDR3 DNA is TGTGCCAGCAGTTCCCCGGACAGGGGGCTGTCACCCCTCCACTTT. Encoded protein: CASSSPDRGLSPLHF.